The 20 T cell receptor beta chains below come from one sample, sequenced in a study of T cell changes during pregnancy in multiple sclerosis. The table came from immunoSEQ multiplex PCR; TCRdb's copy has only in-frame clones and leaves some out. Of around 96,000 clones listed, approximately 93% are singletons. The source was peripheral blood, collected after pregnancy. These TCRs come from a female donor in good health, enrolled as a control in a pregnancy study.

This clone was seen once. The rearrangement uses TRBV28 and TRBJ2-3, with 9 nucleotides matching TRBD2. With 3 bases clipped from V and 0 bases from J, the junction kept 4 bases outside the gene matches. Per the germline V gene, CDR1 is MDHEN and CDR2 is SYDVKM. This CDR3 region has 16 residues. The CDR3 reads CASSFAGTSSTDTQYF. As DNA, the CDR3 is TGTGCCAGCAGTTTCGCCGGGACTAGCAGCACAGATACGCAGTATTTT.

This rearrangement joins TRBV19 to TRBJ1-1, with D possibly TRBD1 on 6 matching bases. V lost 5 bases and J 8 bases, leaving 9 bases between the germline ends. Germline V gene sequence: CDR1 LNHDA, CDR2 SQIVND (reference sequence). This CDR3 comprises 11 residues. The CDR3 DNA reads TGTGCCAGTAGTTCAGGGGCAGAAGCTTTCTTT. It codes for CASSSGAEAFF.

The genes are TRBV19 and TRBJ2-7; 10 bases agree with TRBD2. Germline V gene data show CDR1 as LNHDA and CDR2 as SQIVND (reference sequence). This CDR3 comprises 14 residues. J gave up 3 bases and V 5 bases, and 4 bases lay outside the gene matches. CDR3 sequence: CASSLAGGNYEQYF. CDR3 bases: TGTGCCAGTAGTTTAGCGGGAGGCAACTACGAGCAGTACTTC.

J is TRBJ1-1 and V is TRBV27; TRBD1 is a possible D gene (6 bases). Trimming shortened V by 5 bases and J by 4 bases, and 11 bases separated the two germline ends. The germline gives CDR1 MNHEY, CDR2 SMNVEV (reference sequence). The CDR3 consists of 13 residues. CDR3 nucleotides: TGTGCCAGCAGTCACCCAGGGGTCACTGAAGCTTTCTTT. Protein sequence: CASSHPGVTEAFF.

The chain links TRBV11-3 to TRBJ2-1; D not resolved. The CDR3 totals 12 residues. Germline V gives CDR1 SGHNT, CDR2 YENEEA. Trimming stripped 3 bases from V and 9 bases from J, with 9 bases between. CDR3 nucleotide sequence: TGTGCCAGCAGCTTCCTAGGCGGTGAGCAGTTCTTC. It yields the protein CASSFLGGEQFF.

This clone occurred a few times. Here the CDR3 reads CASSFFPNTEAFF. CDR3 nucleotide sequence: TGTGCCAGCAGCTTCTTTCCTAACACTGAAGCTTTCTTT. This sequence joins TRBV12-1 and TRBJ1-1. TRBV12-1 is described as a pseudogene. This CDR3 spans 13 amino acids.

This chain links TRBV2 with TRBJ1-5, with a tentative D call TRBD1 (5 bases). Germline CDR1 is SNHLY and CDR2 is FYNNEI. V was pared by 4 bases and J by 7 bases, with 14 bases between. CDR3 size: 14 residues. CDR3 nucleotides: TGTGCCAGCAGTGCCGTGGAGGGGAGGCAGCCCCAGCATTTT. This encodes CASSAVEGRQPQHF.

The CDR3 DNA sequence: TGTGCCAGCAGCTTCCCCGGGACAGGGGAAACAGATACGCAGTATTTT. Protein: CASSFPGTGETDTQYF. V usage is TRBV9 and J usage is TRBJ2-3, with 10 nucleotides matching TRBD1. Looked up from germline, CDR1 is SGDLS and CDR2 is YYNGEE. With 4 bases clipped from V and 3 bases from J, the junction kept 8 bases outside the gene matches. CDR3 length: 16 amino acids. The whole variable domain, filled in from reference TRBV9 and TRBJ2-3, reads DSGVTQTPKHLITATGQRVTLRCSPRSGDLSVYWYQQSLDQGLQFLIQYYNGEERAKGNILERFSAQQFPDLHSELNLSSLELGDSALYFCASSFPGTGETDTQYFGPGTRLTVL.

The rearrangement joins TRBV29-1 to TRBJ2-1; 12 bases align to TRBD1. The germline CDR1 and CDR2 sequences are SQVTM and ANQGSEA. Unmatched junction bases numbered 6, after V lost 4 bases and J lost 8 bases. The CDR3 spans 14 residues. CDR3 in DNA: TGCAGCGTTGTGGGGGGACAGGGGGCCGATGAGCAGTTCTTC. This encodes CSVVGGQGADEQFF.

The J gene is TRBJ1-2, the V gene TRBV27; D might be TRBD1 (5 bases). Germline CDR1 is MNHEY and CDR2 is SMNVEV (reference sequence). Trimming stripped 2 bases from V and 7 bases from J, with 11 bases between. The CDR3 is 13 residues long. The CDR3 DNA reads as TGTGCCAGCAGTTTACTAGGGGATACTGGCTACACCTTC. Its protein is CASSLLGDTGYTF.

The chain couples TRBV2 to TRBJ1-4; D is perhaps TRBD1 (6 bases). The length of the CDR3 is 14 residues. V lost 10 bases and J lost 2, with 14 bases in between. Per the germline V gene, CDR1 is SNHLY and CDR2 is FYNNEI. CDR3 DNA: TGTGCCACAGGAACAGGGCGCACTAATGAAAAACTGTTTTTT. Translated: CATGTGRTNEKLFF.

CDR3 nucleotide sequence: TGTGCCAGCAGCCGCAATCCTAGCGGAGCCTACGAGCAGTACTTC. It codes for CASSRNPSGAYEQYF. This chain connects TRBV5-6 to TRBJ2-7; 7 bases match TRBD2. CDR1 is SGHDT, CDR2 YYEEEE, per germline. Losses at the gene ends were 4 bases for V and 2 bases for J; bases not matched to a gene: 9. CDR3 length: 15 amino acids.

This clone was counted many times. V gene TRBV6-4 combines with J gene TRBJ2-3; 10 bases are a match to TRBD1. CDR1 and CDR2 from the germline V gene are MRHNA and SNTAGT. Losses at the gene ends were 2 bases for V and 1 base for J; bases not matched to a gene: 0. The CDR3 extends over 15 amino acids. CDR3 in DNA: TGTGCCAGCAGTGACGGGACAGGGGGCACAGATACGCAGTATTTT. Protein sequence: CASSDGTGGTDTQYF.

The chain joins TRBV19 to TRBJ2-5; 9 positions agree with TRBD1. The V segment lost 6 bases and the J segment 5 bases; nucleotides outside the gene matches: 10. This CDR3 region has 15 residues. Germline CDR1 is LNHDA and CDR2 is SQIVND (reference sequence). The CDR3 sequence is CASRAGTGSRETQYF. The CDR3 DNA is TGTGCCAGTAGGGCAGGGACAGGGAGTCGGGAGACCCAGTACTTC.

V is TRBV5-4 and J is TRBJ2-1; 11 positions agree with TRBD2. Germline CDR1 and CDR2: SGHNT and YYREEE (reference sequence). CDR3 size: 16 residues. J was trimmed by 4 bases and V by 4 bases; bases with no gene match: 7. CDR3 region: CASSGSGLAVYNEQFF. The CDR3 coding sequence is TGTGCCAGCAGCGGCTCGGGACTAGCGGTTTACAATGAGCAGTTCTTC.

CDR3 protein: CASSRVATSTDTQYF. CDR3 DNA: TGTGCCAGCAGCCGGGTAGCTACTAGCACAGATACGCAGTATTTT. The chain carries TRBV7-9 and TRBJ2-3; D gene unclear. The CDR3 loop spans 15 amino acids. The germline V gene encodes CDR1 SEHNR and CDR2 FQNEAQ (reference sequence). The germline V and J ends were trimmed by 5 bases and 0 bases, with 12 bases remaining between them.

The chain employs TRBV7-9 and TRBJ1-1; 11 bases align to TRBD1. The germline V gene encodes CDR1 SEHNR and CDR2 FQNEAQ (reference sequence). The CDR3 is 14 residues long. Trimming took 1 base from V and 11 from J; bases not matched to a gene: 6. In nucleotides, the CDR3 is TGTGCCAGCAGCTTAGGGGGACAGGGGGTTGAGGCTTTCTTT. Translated: CASSLGGQGVEAFF.

This clone appeared a single time. The J gene is TRBJ2-3, the V gene TRBV9, with D unresolved. The germline CDR1 and CDR2 sequences are SGDLS and YYNGEE. The CDR3 length is 16 residues. With 0 bases removed from V and 0 bases from J, the gap between germline ends came to 11 bases. CDR3 sequence: CASSVGAHESTDTQYF. DNA for the CDR3: TGTGCCAGCAGCGTAGGGGCGCATGAGAGCACAGATACGCAGTATTTT.

J is TRBJ2-7 and V is TRBV6-5; possible D gene TRBD2, 5 bases. This CDR3 has 14 amino acids. CDR1 is MNHEY and CDR2 is SVGAGI in the germline V gene. Trimming pared 6 bases from V and 3 bases from J, leaving 15 bases between. CDR3 nucleotide sequence: TGTGCCAGCAGCATGACTACCAGACACTACGAGCAGTACTTC. Amino acid sequence: CASSMTTRHYEQYF.

The chain links TRBV5-1 to TRBJ2-7; tentatively, D is TRBD2 (5 bases). This CDR3 region has 13 residues. With 1 base removed from V and 4 bases from J, the gap between germline ends came to 9 bases. Germline V gene lookup returns CDR1 SGHRS and CDR2 YFSETQ. As DNA, the CDR3 is TGCGCCAGCAGCTTGAGTTCGGGGTACGAGCAGTACTTC. Amino acid sequence: CASSLSSGYEQYF.